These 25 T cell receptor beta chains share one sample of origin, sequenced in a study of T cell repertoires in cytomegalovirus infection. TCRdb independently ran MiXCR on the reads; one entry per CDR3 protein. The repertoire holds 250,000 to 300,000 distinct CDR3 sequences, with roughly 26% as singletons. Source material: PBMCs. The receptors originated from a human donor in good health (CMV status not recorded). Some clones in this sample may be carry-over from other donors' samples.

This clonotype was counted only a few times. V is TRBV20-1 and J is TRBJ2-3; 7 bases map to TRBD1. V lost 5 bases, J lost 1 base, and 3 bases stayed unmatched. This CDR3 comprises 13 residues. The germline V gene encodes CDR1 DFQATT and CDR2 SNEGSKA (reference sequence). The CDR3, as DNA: TGCAGTGCTCGGGACAGCGGCACAGATACGCAGTATTTT. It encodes CSARDSGTDTQYF.

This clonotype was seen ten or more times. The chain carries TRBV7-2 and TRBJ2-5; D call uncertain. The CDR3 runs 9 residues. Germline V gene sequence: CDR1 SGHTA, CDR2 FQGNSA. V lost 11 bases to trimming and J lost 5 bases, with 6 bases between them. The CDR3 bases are TGTGCCGTCGGCGAGACCCAGTACTTC. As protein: CAVGETQYF.

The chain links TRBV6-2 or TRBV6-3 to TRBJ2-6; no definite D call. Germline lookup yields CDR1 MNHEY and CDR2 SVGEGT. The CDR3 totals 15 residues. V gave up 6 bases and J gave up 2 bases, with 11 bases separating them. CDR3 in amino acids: CASRTNGAGANVLTF. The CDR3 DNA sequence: TGTGCCAGCAGAACCAACGGTGCTGGGGCCAACGTCCTGACTTTC.

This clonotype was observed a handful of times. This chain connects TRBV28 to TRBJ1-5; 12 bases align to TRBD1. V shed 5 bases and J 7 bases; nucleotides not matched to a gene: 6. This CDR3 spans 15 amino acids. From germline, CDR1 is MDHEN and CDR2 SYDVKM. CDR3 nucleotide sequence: TGTGCCAGCAGTCCCGGGACAGGGGGCCGGCAGCCCCAGCATTTT. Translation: CASSPGTGGRQPQHF.

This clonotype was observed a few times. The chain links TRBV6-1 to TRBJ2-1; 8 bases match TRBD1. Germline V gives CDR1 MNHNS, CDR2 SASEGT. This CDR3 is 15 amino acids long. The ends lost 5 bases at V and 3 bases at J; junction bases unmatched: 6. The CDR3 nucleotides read TGTGCCAGCAGTACCGGGACAGGCGACTACAATGAGCAGTTCTTC. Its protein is CASSTGTGDYNEQFF.

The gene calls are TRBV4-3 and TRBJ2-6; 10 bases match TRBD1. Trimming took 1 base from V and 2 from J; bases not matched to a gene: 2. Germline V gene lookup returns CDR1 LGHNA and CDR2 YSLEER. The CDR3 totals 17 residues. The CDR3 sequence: CASSQGQGAPGANVLTF. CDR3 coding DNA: TGCGCCAGCAGCCAAGGACAGGGGGCTCCTGGGGCCAACGTCCTGACTTTC.

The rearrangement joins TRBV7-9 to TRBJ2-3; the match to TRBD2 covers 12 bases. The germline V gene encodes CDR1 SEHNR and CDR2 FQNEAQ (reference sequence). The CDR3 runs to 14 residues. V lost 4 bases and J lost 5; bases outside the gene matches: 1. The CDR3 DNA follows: TGTGCCAGCAGCTGGGGACTAGCGGGAGATACGCAGTATTTT. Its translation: CASSWGLAGDTQYF.

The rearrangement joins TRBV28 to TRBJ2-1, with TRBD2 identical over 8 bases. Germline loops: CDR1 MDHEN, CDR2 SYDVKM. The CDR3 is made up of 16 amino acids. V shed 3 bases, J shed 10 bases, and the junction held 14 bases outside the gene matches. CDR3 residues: CASSFGRDTALTEQFF. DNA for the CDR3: TGTGCCAGCAGTTTCGGGAGGGACACCGCCCTAACCGAGCAGTTCTTC.

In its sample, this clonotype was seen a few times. The CDR3 loop is CASGAGGPPEQYF. For the CDR3, the DNA is TGTGCCAGCGGAGCGGGAGGGCCACCCGAGCAGTACTTC. This chain joins TRBV12-3 or TRBV12-4 and TRBJ2-7; TRBD2 matches at 10 bases. The CDR3 loop spans 13 amino acids. The ends lost 8 bases at V and 6 bases at J; junction bases unmatched: 7.

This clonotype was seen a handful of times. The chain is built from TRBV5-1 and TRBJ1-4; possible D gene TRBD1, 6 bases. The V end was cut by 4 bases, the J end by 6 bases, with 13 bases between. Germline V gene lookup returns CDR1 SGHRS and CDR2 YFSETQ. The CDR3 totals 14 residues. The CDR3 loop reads CASSVRTAYEKLFF. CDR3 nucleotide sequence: TGCGCCAGCAGCGTACGGACAGCTTATGAAAAACTGTTTTTT.

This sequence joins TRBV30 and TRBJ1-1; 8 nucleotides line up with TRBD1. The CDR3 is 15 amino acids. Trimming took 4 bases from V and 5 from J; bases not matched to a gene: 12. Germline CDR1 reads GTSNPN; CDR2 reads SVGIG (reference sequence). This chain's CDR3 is CAWTDVGQGQTEAFF. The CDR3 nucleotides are TGTGCCTGGACTGACGTAGGACAGGGCCAAACTGAAGCTTTCTTT.

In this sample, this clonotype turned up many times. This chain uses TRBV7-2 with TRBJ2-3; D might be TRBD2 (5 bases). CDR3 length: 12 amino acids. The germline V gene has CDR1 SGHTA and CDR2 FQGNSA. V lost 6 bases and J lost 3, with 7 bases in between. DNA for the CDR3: TGTGCCAGCAGGCTAGCAACAGATACGCAGTATTTT. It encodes CASRLATDTQYF.

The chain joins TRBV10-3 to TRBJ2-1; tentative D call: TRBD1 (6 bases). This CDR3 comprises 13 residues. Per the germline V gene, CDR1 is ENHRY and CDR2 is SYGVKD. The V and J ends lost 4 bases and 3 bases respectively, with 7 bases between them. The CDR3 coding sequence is TGTGCCATCAGTGCGGACAGCTACAATGAGCAGTTCTTC. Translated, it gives CAISADSYNEQFF.

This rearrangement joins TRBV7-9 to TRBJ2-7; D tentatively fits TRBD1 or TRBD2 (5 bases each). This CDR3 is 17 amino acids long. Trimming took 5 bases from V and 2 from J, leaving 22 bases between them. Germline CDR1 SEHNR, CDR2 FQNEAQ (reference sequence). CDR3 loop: CASSPLTASRGPYEQYF. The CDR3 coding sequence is TGTGCCAGCAGCCCGTTGACGGCCTCCCGGGGCCCCTACGAGCAGTACTTC.

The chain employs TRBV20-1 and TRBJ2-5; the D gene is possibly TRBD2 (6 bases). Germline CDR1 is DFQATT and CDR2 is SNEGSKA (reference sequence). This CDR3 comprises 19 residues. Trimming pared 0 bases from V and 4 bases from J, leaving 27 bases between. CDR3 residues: CSARDLNAIAEPTRETQYF. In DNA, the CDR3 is TGCAGTGCTAGAGACCTCAACGCGATAGCGGAGCCCACCCGAGAGACCCAGTACTTC.

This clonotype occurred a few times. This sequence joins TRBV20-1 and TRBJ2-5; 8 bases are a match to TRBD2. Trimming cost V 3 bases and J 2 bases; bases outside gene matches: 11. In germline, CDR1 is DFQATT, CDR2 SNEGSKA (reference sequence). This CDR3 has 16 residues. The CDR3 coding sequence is TGCAGTGCTAGCGTTTCGGCGGGAGGTAATCAAGAGACCCAGTACTTC. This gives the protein CSASVSAGGNQETQYF.

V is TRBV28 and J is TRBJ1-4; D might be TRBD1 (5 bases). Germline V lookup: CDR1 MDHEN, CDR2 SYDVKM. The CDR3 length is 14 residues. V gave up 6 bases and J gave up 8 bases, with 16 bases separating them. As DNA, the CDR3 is TGTGCCAGCAGCCATGGGACCCGATCCGAAAAACTGTTTTTT. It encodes CASSHGTRSEKLFF.

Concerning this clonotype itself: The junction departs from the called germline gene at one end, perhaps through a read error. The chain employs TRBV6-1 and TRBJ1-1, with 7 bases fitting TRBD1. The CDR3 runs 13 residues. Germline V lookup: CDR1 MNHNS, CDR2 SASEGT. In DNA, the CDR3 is TGTGCCAGCAGCGAAGCTGGACAGGCTGAAGCTTTCTTT. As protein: CASSEAGQAEAFF.

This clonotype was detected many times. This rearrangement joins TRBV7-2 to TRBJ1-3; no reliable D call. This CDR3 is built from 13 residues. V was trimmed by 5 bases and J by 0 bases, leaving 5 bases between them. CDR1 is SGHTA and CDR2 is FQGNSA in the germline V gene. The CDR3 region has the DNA TGTGCCAGCAGCGTGCTCTCTGGAAACACCATATATTTT. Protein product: CASSVLSGNTIYF.

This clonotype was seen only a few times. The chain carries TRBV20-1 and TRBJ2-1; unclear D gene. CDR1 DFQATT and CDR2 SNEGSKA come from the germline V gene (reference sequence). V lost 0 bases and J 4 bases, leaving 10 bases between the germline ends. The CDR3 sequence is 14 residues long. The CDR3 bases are TGCAGTGCTAGAGATGGGTATTATTACAATGAGCAGTTCTTC. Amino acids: CSARDGYYYNEQFF.

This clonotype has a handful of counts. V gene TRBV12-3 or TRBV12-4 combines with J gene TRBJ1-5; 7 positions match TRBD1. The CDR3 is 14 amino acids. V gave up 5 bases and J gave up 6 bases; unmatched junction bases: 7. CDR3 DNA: TGTGCCAGCAGTCCCGCAGGGGGGAGTCAGCCCCAGCATTTT. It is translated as CASSPAGGSQPQHF.

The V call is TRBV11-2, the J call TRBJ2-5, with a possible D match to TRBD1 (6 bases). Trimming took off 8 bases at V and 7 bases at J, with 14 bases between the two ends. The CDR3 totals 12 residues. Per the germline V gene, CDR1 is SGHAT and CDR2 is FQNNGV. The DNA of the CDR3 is TGTGCCAGCTCCCAGGGGCCACGGACCCAGTACTTC. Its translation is CASSQGPRTQYF.

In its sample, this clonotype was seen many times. CDR3 DNA: TGTGCCAGCAGCTTAAATTCAGGGGCTTACGAGCAGTACTTC. It is translated as CASSLNSGAYEQYF. The genes are TRBV7-2 and TRBJ2-7, with a weak D call TRBD1 (6 bases). The length of the CDR3 is 14 residues. Germline V gene data show CDR1 as SGHTA and CDR2 as FQGNSA. V lost 2 bases and J lost 4, with 12 bases in between.

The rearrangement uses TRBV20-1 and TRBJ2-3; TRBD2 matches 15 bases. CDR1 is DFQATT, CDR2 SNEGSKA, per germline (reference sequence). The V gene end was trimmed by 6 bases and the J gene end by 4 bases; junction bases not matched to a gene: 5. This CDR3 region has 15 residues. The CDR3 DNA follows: TGCAGTGCAGGGACTAGCGGGGGGTGGTCAGATACGCAGTATTTT. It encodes CSAGTSGGWSDTQYF.

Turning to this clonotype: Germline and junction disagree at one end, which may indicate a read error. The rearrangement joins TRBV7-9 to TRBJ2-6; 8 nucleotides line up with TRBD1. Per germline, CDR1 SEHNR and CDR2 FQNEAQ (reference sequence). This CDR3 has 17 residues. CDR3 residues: CASSFGTGISRANVLTF. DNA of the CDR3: TGTGCCAGCAGCTTCGGGACAGGCATCTCTAGGGCCAACGTCCTGACTTTC.